This note documents a single T cell receptor beta chain sequence. This clonotype was seen ten or more times. Its antigen target is currently unknown. No much larger clone exists at a distance of one base, and base qualities are not known. For CDR1 and CDR2, the germline V gene lists SGHTA and FQGNSA. The CDR3 contains 14 residues, cysteine and phenylalanine counted. Of the read, only the CDR3 DNA is kept; its 42 bases are in frame from base 1. V loses 5 bases, J loses 4 bases, and the germline ends lie 14 bases apart. cDNA synthesis used template-switch 5'RACE with a primer carrying a 10-nucleotide random unique molecular identifier tagging each TCR transcript. Over 200 million TCR-beta sequences, covering 15-18 subjects, were produced in each sequencing run. Total RNA was extracted with the RNeasy kit. The KAPA Real-time Library Amplification kit was used to amplify TCR-beta VDJ regions with primers targeting the TCR constant region and the 5'RACE anchor. A first PCR added sample indexes and Illumina adaptors, after which a second PCR increased the library yield. The roughly 650 bp TCR product was size-selected on a 2% E-gel SizeSelection system after Ampure bead purification. Before pooling, libraries had their quality checked on a Bioanalyzer, their concentration measured with Qubit, and their quantity determined with the Kapa Library Quantification kit. An Illumina HiSeq 2500 sequenced the libraries paired-end 2 x 150 bp. To increase sequence diversity, about 25-31% phiX was spiked into each library pool. The study's own analysis went as follows. The quality-filtered reads were processed with the UMI-based MiGEC pipeline, whose error correction step removed more than 85% of the raw TCR sequences. IMGT germline references were used for alignment of VDJ genes, and clonotypes were defined by a unique CDR3 amino acid sequence together with V-J genes. Clonal expansion, Shannon diversity, and CDR3 relatedness (CalcPairwiseDistances, ClusterSamples) were evaluated with VDJtools, and phylogenetic trees were built with CLCbio workbench. Expanded clones were defined as having at least 8 unique UMIs, based on coefficient-of-variation modelling across technical triplicates. TCRdb reran the public reads through fastp at Q25 and MiXCR, keeping productive beta chains. Each entry merges the rows of one CDR3 protein and shows their most common DNA and genes. It is TCRdb's table, rather than the study itself, that gives the V and J calls and clone size. This sample has 85,000 to 90,000 distinct CDR3 sequences in its table, and 3.5% of those were observed once. Approximately 2.9% of the sample is taken by the ten largest.

This specimen belongs to a study of neurological immune-mediated disorders (dated by TCRdb to the late 2010s). At the level of the whole study: Of the approximately 34 multiple sclerosis patients, some 30 had relapsing-remitting MS and 3 had secondary progressive MS. Peripheral blood TCR-beta repertoires from patients with HTLV-I-associated myelopathy (HAM/TSP), patients with multiple sclerosis, and healthy controls were compared in the study using UMI-based sequencing. The 90 to 120 TCR-beta libraries covered PBMC samples along with longitudinal samples, technical triplicates, and paired sorted CD4+ and CD8+ T-cell subsets. The cohort was made up of 68 subjects, consisting of some 14 HAM/TSP patients, some 34 multiple sclerosis patients and roughly 20 healthy controls. What the research found in general, with its limitations: In phylogenetic analysis, the repertoires of 18 of 34 MS patients grouped into a cluster of related CDR3 sequences, which suggests a possible signature at the repertoire level. No clinical or MRI features were associated with the MS cluster, and the authors said that larger cohorts are needed. No identical CDR3 amino acid sequences were shared among expanded clones across subjects, suggesting private TCR-beta repertoires in all groups. TCR clonal expansion was greatest in HAM/TSP patients and smallest in MS patients, who ranked below even healthy controls.

For unsorted PBMC libraries, 2 million PBMCs were used after storage in RNAlater at -80 degrees C until RNA extraction. The multiple sclerosis patients were enrolled in a US clinical protocol that evaluated disease progression with magnetic resonance imaging. Peripheral blood was subjected to Ficoll-Hypaque density gradient centrifugation to isolate PBMCs, which were then cryopreserved in liquid nitrogen. The sequence joins TRBV7-2 to TRBJ1-2, with a tentative D gene TRBD1 over 6 matching bases. Sequencing was carried out using PBMCs. This receptor was obtained from a woman aged 45-65 years with multiple sclerosis. The DNA sequence reads TGTGCCAGCAGCCCCGGAGGGGGTGGCTATGGCTACACCTTC. It specifies CASSPGGGGYGYTF.